This is a list of T cell receptor beta chains from one sample in a study of T-cell reconstitution after alpha-beta-depleted transplantation in children. One entry per CDR3 protein results from TCRdb running MiXCR on the PCR reads. The data contain roughly 490,000 distinct CDR3 sequences, 11% of them singletons. This specimen was PBMCs, mostly from graft donor cells, taken 180 days after TCRalphabeta/CD19-depleted stem cell transplant. Receptors originate from a female patient aged 2-15 years who had a stem cell transplant for aplastic anemia, so the T cells may come from the graft donor. The CDR3 runs from the conserved cysteine through the conserved F or W. A D gene is named only where the DNA matches it firmly. Part of the rows lack a size; the others show once, few, many or a class for expanded clones.

V gene	clone size	J gene	D gene	CDR3 DNA	CDR3 protein
TRBV28	.	TRBJ2-7	.	TGTGCCAGCACGATCGGGATCTCCTACGAGCAGTACTTC	CASTIGISYEQYF
TRBV15	few	TRBJ1-6	TRBD1	TGTGCCACCAGCAGGGGACAGGAAAGACCTAATTCACCCCTCCACTTT	CATSRGQERPNSPLHF
TRBV7-2	few	TRBJ1-5	.	TGTGCCAGCAGCACTGGGAGGTTAGGGGATCAGCCCCAGCATTTT	CASSTGRLGDQPQHF
TRBV7-9	few	TRBJ1-4	.	TGTGCCAGCAGCTCCGAGGGGTCCAATGAAAAACTGTTTTTT	CASSSEGSNEKLFF
TRBV6-6	few	TRBJ2-7	.	TGTGCCAGCAGTTACTCGGGGGGCGAGCAGTACTTC	CASSYSGGEQYF
TRBV12-3/TRBV12-4	.	TRBJ2-1	TRBD2	TGTGCCAGCAGTGTCTCTGCGGGAGGCGGGCAGTTCTTC	CASSVSAGGGQFF
TRBV20-1	.	TRBJ1-4	.	TGCAGTGTTGGGGGGTATGCAACTAATGAAAAACTGTTTTTT	CSVGGYATNEKLFF
TRBV9	many	TRBJ1-2	.	TGTGCCAGCAGCGTAGGGACGAACTATGGCTACACCTTC	CASSVGTNYGYTF
TRBV12-3/TRBV12-4	few	TRBJ1-5	.	TGTGCCAGCAGTCCCAGGACCAATCAGCCCCAGCATTTT	CASSPRTNQPQHF
TRBV7-2	.	TRBJ2-7	.	TGTGCCAGCACCCTCTCCGGGGGCAGGAGATCCTACGAGCAGTACTTC	CASTLSGGRRSYEQYF
TRBV6-2/TRBV6-3	few	TRBJ2-1	.	TGTGCCAGCAGTTCCCGCCTAGCGAGTTCCTACAATGAGCAGTTCTTC	CASSSRLASSYNEQFF
TRBV29-1	many	TRBJ2-5	.	TGCAGCGCCTCTTGGGGGGACGCGGAGACCCAGTACTTC	CSASWGDAETQYF
TRBV5-1	.	TRBJ2-3	TRBD1	TGCGCCAGCATGAGACAGGGGGCAGATACGCAGTATTTT	CASMRQGADTQYF
TRBV29-1	many	TRBJ1-1	.	TGCAGCGTCCCTACTGGGAACACTGAAGCTTTCTTT	CSVPTGNTEAFF
TRBV4-2	many	TRBJ2-5	.	TGTGCCAGCAGCCAGTCCGGGGAGAGGGAAGAGACCCAGTACTTC	CASSQSGEREETQYF
TRBV9	.	TRBJ1-3	.	TGTGCCAGCAGCCGGGGCACGGGAAACACCATATATTTT	CASSRGTGNTIYF
TRBV20-1	many	TRBJ2-1	.	TGCAGTGCTAGTAAGGCGGAGGGCCACAATGAGCAGTTCTTC	CSASKAEGHNEQFF
TRBV24-1	.	TRBJ2-3	.	TGTGCCACCAGTGATCCAGGGGACATACGCACAGATACGCAGTATTTT	CATSDPGDIRTDTQYF
TRBV27	few	TRBJ2-1	TRBD2	TGTGCCAGCAGTTTATACGCGGGAGTCCCCAATGAGCAGTTCTTC	CASSLYAGVPNEQFF
TRBV9	.	TRBJ2-2	.	TGTGCCAGCAGCGTTATCCCCGGGAGAGTCACCACCGGGGAGCTGTTTTTT	CASSVIPGRVTTGELFF
TRBV28	many	TRBJ2-1	TRBD2	TGTGCCAGCAGTTTAGCGGGAGGCCCAAACAATGAGCAGTTCTTC	CASSLAGGPNNEQFF
TRBV29-1	.	TRBJ1-1	TRBD1	TGCAGCGTGGGTCCAGGGGGCCACACTGAAGCTTTCTTT	CSVGPGGHTEAFF
TRBV15	few	TRBJ1-5	TRBD1	TGTGCCACCAGCAGAGAAGGGACAGGCAATCAGCCCCAGCATTTT	CATSREGTGNQPQHF
TRBV7-9	.	TRBJ1-2	.	TGTGCCAGCATCACCCGGGAGGCCCGCGGCTACACCTTC	CASITREARGYTF
TRBV12-3/TRBV12-4	many	TRBJ1-2	TRBD1	TGTGCCAGCAGCCAAGACAGGGGGCGCGGCTACACCTTC	CASSQDRGRGYTF
TRBV27	.	TRBJ2-2	.	TGTGCCAGCAGTTTATGGAGACTGGGCAACGGGGAGCTGTTTTTT	CASSLWRLGNGELFF
TRBV6-5	.	TRBJ2-6	.	TGTGCCAGCAGTTACCCAACAGGGCTGGGCTCTGGGGCCAACGTCCTGACTTTC	CASSYPTGLGSGANVLTF
TRBV20-1	few	TRBJ2-3	TRBD2	TGCTGCGCTAGAGAAGGTCGTGGCGGGAGTTTGACAGATACGCAGTATTTT	CCAREGRGGSLTDTQYF
TRBV28	.	TRBJ2-3	TRBD2	TGTGCCAGCAGTCGAGCTCTAGCGGTTAGCACAGATACGCAGTATTTT	CASSRALAVSTDTQYF
TRBV29-1	few	TRBJ2-1	.	TGCAGCGTTGAAGTGGGCAGATACAATGAGCAGTTCTTC	CSVEVGRYNEQFF
TRBV20-1	many	TRBJ2-1	.	TGCAGTGCCATCGCGGACCACAATGAGCAGTTCTTC	CSAIADHNEQFF
TRBV28	.	TRBJ1-3	.	TGTGCCAGCAGTTCCCTGGGCCCTAGAAACACCATATATTTT	CASSSLGPRNTIYF
TRBV20-1	.	TRBJ2-2	TRBD1	TGCAGTGCTCCCCTGGCACCACGACAGGGAAGAGGAGAGGACACCGGGGAGCTGTTTTTT	CSAPLAPRQGRGEDTGELFF
TRBV20-1	few	TRBJ2-3	.	TGCAGTGCTAGCTTCTTTGCTAGCACAGATACGCAGTATTTT	CSASFFASTDTQYF
TRBV21-1	few	TRBJ2-2	.	TGTGCCAGCACCCCTCCCGGGACTAGCGGGAGGGCCACCGGGGAGCTGTTTTTT	CASTPPGTSGRATGELFF
TRBV27	.	TRBJ2-1	.	TGTGCCAGCAGTTTATTCACCTCCTACAATGAGCAGTTCTTC	CASSLFTSYNEQFF
TRBV20-1	.	TRBJ2-5	TRBD2	TGCAGTGCGGGACTAGCTAATGTGGGGACCCAGTACTTC	CSAGLANVGTQYF
TRBV12-3/TRBV12-4	many	TRBJ2-2	TRBD1	TGTGCCAGCAGTTTGGACAGGGTTTTCACCGGGGAGCTGTTTTTT	CASSLDRVFTGELFF
TRBV28	few	TRBJ1-5	.	TGTGCCAGCAGTTTAAGTGGGGCTGGTGGCAATCAGCCCCAGCATTTT	CASSLSGAGGNQPQHF
TRBV19	few	TRBJ2-3	.	TGTGCCAGTAGTATCGTGTACCCCACAGATACGCAGTATTTT	CASSIVYPTDTQYF
TRBV19	.	TRBJ2-2	TRBD2	TGTGCCAGTAGTATTTGGTCTAGCGGGAGGTACAACACCGGGGAGCTGTTTTTT	CASSIWSSGRYNTGELFF
TRBV20-1	few	TRBJ2-1	.	TGCAGTGCTAGAGTCCCACCGTTGGGGCTAGCGATTGAGCAGTTCTTC	CSARVPPLGLAIEQFF
TRBV28	.	TRBJ2-7	.	TGTGCCAGCAGCAAATTCCTTCCCGACTACGAGCAGTACTTC	CASSKFLPDYEQYF
TRBV7-2	once	TRBJ2-1	.	TGTGCCAGCAGCTTAGGACGGTGGAGCTCCTACAATGAGCAGTTCTTC	CASSLGRWSSYNEQFF
TRBV15	.	TRBJ2-4	.	TGTGCCACCATAAACCCAGGGTCGGAAAACATTCAGTACTTC	CATINPGSENIQYF